One sample yielded the 16 T cell receptor beta chains listed below, sequenced in a study of T-cell memory formation after mild COVID-19. TCRdb itself ran the 5' RACE reads through MiXCR, one entry per CDR3 protein. The sample shows some 330,000 distinct CDR3 sequences, around 21% of them seen only once. Sequencing was carried out using PBMCs or a T cell subset sorted from them (not recorded which). All receptors come from an adult woman who had mild COVID-19 (a few samples of this study predate the infection). Cell type and time point are not known.

The chain links TRBV20-1 to TRBJ2-5, with D perhaps TRBD2 (6 bases). V was shortened by 6 bases and J by 1 base, with 15 bases between the two germline ends. The CDR3 consists of 14 residues. Germline CDR1 DFQATT, CDR2 SNEGSKA (reference sequence). The DNA of the CDR3 is TGCAGTGCCCCACCTGGCGGGGTCCAAGAGACCCAGTACTTC. Protein product: CSAPPGGVQETQYF.

This clonotype showed up many times. The genes are TRBV9 and TRBJ1-2; no firm D call. V was trimmed by 4 bases and J by 3 bases, leaving 16 bases between them. The CDR3 runs 15 residues. Germline-derived CDR1 and CDR2 are SGDLS and YYNGEE. This CDR3 is CASSTLTGSDYGYTF. CDR3 nucleotides: TGTGCCAGCAGCACACTGACTGGAAGTGACTATGGCTACACCTTC.

The chain uses TRBV7-2 and TRBJ1-6; a possible D gene is TRBD1 (5 bases). V was cut by 5 bases and J by 8 bases, with 13 bases left in between. Germline loops: CDR1 SGHTA, CDR2 FQGNSA. CDR3 length: 14 amino acids. The CDR3 sequence is CASSPPGTYSPLHF. CDR3 DNA: TGTGCCAGCAGCCCCCCCGGGACCTATTCACCCCTCCACTTT.

This clonotype was counted many times. The chain has TRBV6-5 and TRBJ2-2; D unresolved. V was trimmed by 6 bases and J by 1 base, leaving 3 bases between them. Germline V CDR1 and CDR2: MNHEY, SVGAGI. This CDR3 has 12 amino acids. The CDR3 reads CASSWNTGELFF. CDR3 DNA: TGTGCCAGCAGCTGGAACACCGGGGAGCTGTTTTTT.

V gene TRBV19 combines with J gene TRBJ1-1, with 9 bases fitting TRBD1. Trimming took 7 bases from V and 11 from J; bases not matched to a gene: 5. In germline, CDR1 is LNHDA, CDR2 SQIVND (reference sequence). The CDR3 totals 11 residues. CDR3 sequence reads: CASTQGAGAFF. The CDR3 nucleotides read TGTGCCAGTACACAGGGGGCTGGGGCTTTCTTT.

This clonotype was picked up a small number of times. J is TRBJ2-3 and V is TRBV7-2; 8 bases align to TRBD2. The CDR3 extends over 15 amino acids. The trim removed 1 base at V and 5 bases at J, leaving 5 bases unmatched. Germline assignment: CDR1 SGHTA and CDR2 FQGNSA. The CDR3 DNA reads TGTGCCAGCAGCTTAGTCCCTCTAGCGGGAGATACGCAGTATTTT. This translates into CASSLVPLAGDTQYF.

This clonotype was observed a few times. The rearrangement joins TRBV9 to TRBJ1-2, with 8 bases identical to TRBD1. Per the germline V gene, CDR1 is SGDLS and CDR2 is YYNGEE. V lost 2 bases and J lost 4; bases outside the gene matches: 4. The CDR3 contains 14 residues. The CDR3 DNA follows: TGTGCCAGCAGCGTTAGCACAGGGGGCTATGGCTACACCTTC. It translates to CASSVSTGGYGYTF. The variable domain in full, with the rest retrieved from reference TRBV9 and TRBJ1-2, is DSGVTQTPKHLITATGQRVTLRCSPRSGDLSVYWYQQSLDQGLQFLIQYYNGEERAKGNILERFSAQQFPDLHSELNLSSLELGDSALYFCASSVSTGGYGYTFGSGTRLTVV.

This clonotype was seen once. DNA for the CDR3: TGTGCCAGCAGCCCGGGACCCAACACCATGAACACTGAAGCTTTCTTT. It codes for CASSPGPNTMNTEAFF. The chain employs TRBV9 and TRBJ1-1; tentative D call: TRBD1 (5 bases). Germline lookup yields CDR1 SGDLS and CDR2 YYNGEE. V lost 4 bases and J 0 bases, leaving 16 bases between the germline ends. This CDR3 spans 16 amino acids. Full variable domain (remainder filled in from reference TRBV9 and TRBJ1-1): DSGVTQTPKHLITATGQRVTLRCSPRSGDLSVYWYQQSLDQGLQFLIQYYNGEERAKGNILERFSAQQFPDLHSELNLSSLELGDSALYFCASSPGPNTMNTEAFFGQGTRLTVV.

The genes are TRBV4-1 and TRBJ2-1; 9 bases fit TRBD2. V shed 3 bases, J shed 5 bases, and the junction held 5 bases outside the gene matches. Germline-derived CDR1 and CDR2 are MGHRA and YSYEKL. The CDR3 totals 15 residues. The DNA of the CDR3 is TGCGCCAGCAGCCAGAAAGGACTAGCGAACAATGAGCAGTTCTTC. Translation: CASSQKGLANNEQFF.

The chain links TRBV6-1 to TRBJ2-3; no clear D gene. The ends were cut back, 3 bases at V and 2 bases at J, with 9 bases in the middle. This CDR3 comprises 14 residues. Germline V gives CDR1 MNHNS, CDR2 SASEGT. Here the CDR3 reads CASSDLGNTDTQYF. Written as DNA, the CDR3 is TGTGCCAGCAGTGACCTTGGGAACACAGATACGCAGTATTTT.

The V call is TRBV6-5, the J call TRBJ2-2, with 9 bases lining up with TRBD2. This CDR3 is 18 amino acids long. Germline V lookup: CDR1 MNHEY, CDR2 SVGAGI. V lost 0 bases to trimming and J lost 2 bases; unmatched junction nucleotides: 7. This CDR3 reads CASSYSIASGVNTGELFF. CDR3 DNA: TGTGCCAGCAGTTACTCGATCGCTAGCGGGGTAAACACCGGGGAGCTGTTTTTT.

The chain carries TRBV29-1 and TRBJ2-7; 8 bases line up with TRBD1. Germline CDR1 SQVTM, CDR2 ANQGSEA. V was pared by 4 bases and J by 4 bases, with 9 bases of the junction left unmatched. This CDR3 is built from 14 residues. The CDR3, as DNA: TGCAGCGTTGGGCCGGGACAGGATCTTTACGAGCAGTACTTC. This gives the protein CSVGPGQDLYEQYF.

There are a few counts of this clonotype. CDR3 bases: TGTGCCAGCAGTTCCAACGACAGAGTGATAGAAGCTTTCTTT. This gives the protein CASSSNDRVIEAFF. The genes are TRBV6-2 or TRBV6-3 and TRBJ1-1, with D possibly TRBD1 on 5 matching bases. The V end lost 4 bases, the J end lost 8 bases, and 17 bases lay between the germline ends. Germline V gives CDR1 MNHEY, CDR2 SVGEGT. The length of the CDR3 is 14 residues.

The V call is TRBV20-1, the J call TRBJ2-1, with D hard to call. The CDR3 runs 13 residues. The V end was cut by 3 bases, the J end by 2 bases, with 8 bases between. The germline V gene has CDR1 DFQATT and CDR2 SNEGSKA (reference sequence). CDR3 region: CSARPWTYNEQFF. DNA of the CDR3: TGCAGTGCTAGGCCCTGGACCTACAATGAGCAGTTCTTC.

This clonotype was seen only a few times. The chain is built from TRBV7-8 and TRBJ2-7; maybe TRBD1 (5 bases). Between the trimmed V and J ends, which lost 0 bases and 2 bases, there was a span of 8 bases. The CDR3 is 14 amino acids. Germline values: CDR1 SGHVS, CDR2 FQNEAQ. This CDR3 reads CASSLAETAYEQYF. CDR3 bases: TGTGCCAGCAGCTTAGCGGAGACAGCCTACGAGCAGTACTTC.

The V and J genes are TRBV27 and TRBJ2-3; a weak D match, TRBD1 (5 bases). Germline V gene data show CDR1 as MNHEY and CDR2 as SMNVEV (reference sequence). Trimming removed 5 bases at V and 5 bases at J, with 14 bases between. The CDR3 contains 14 residues. As DNA, the CDR3 is TGTGCCAGCAGTCAGGCAGGGCGAGGAGATACGCAGTATTTT. Protein product: CASSQAGRGDTQYF.